This TCR beta chain was recovered during a study of blood T cell repertoires in COVID-19. Turning to the study itself: PBMCs, B-cell-depleted T cells, or T cells were the source of the cDNA or gDNA that made up the material.

Profiled with immunoSEQ multiplex PCR; TCRdb holds only in-frame clones, not every one. The table lists around 40,000 clones, 85% of them singletons. This CDR3 comprises 16 residues. CDR1 is MNHNS and CDR2 is SASEGT in the germline V gene. Between the trimmed V and J ends, which lost 1 base and 6 bases, there was a span of 13 bases. Source material: peripheral blood. The chain links TRBV6-1 to TRBJ1-6, with D uncertain. The clonotype originates from a human donor in a cohort sampled during active COVID-19. DNA of the CDR3: TGTGCCAGCAGTGAAGGAGGGAGGATGCCTAATTCACCCCTCCACTTT. It specifies CASSEGGRMPNSPLHF.